This T cell receptor beta chain came from a study of T-cell memory formation after mild COVID-19. Study findings and constraints: Mainly CM and EM harbored the contracting CD4+ clones; mainly EMRA harbored the CD8+ ones. That cross-reactive memory joined was suggested by some responding clones appearing in pre-infection memory.

Germline V CDR1 and CDR2: MDHEN, SYDVKM. This CDR3 has 14 amino acids. V was pared by 1 base and J by 2 bases, with 8 bases between. 5'RACE primed from the constant segment yielded TCR alpha and TCR beta cDNA libraries bearing sample barcodes and UMIs. TCRdb reprocessed the 5' RACE reads via MiXCR and lists one record per CDR3 protein. The data show hundreds of thousands of distinct CDR3 sequences, 18% seen once. Remarks on this clonotype: Its antigen is not known.

Sequenced input: PBMCs or a T cell subset sorted from them (not recorded which). The chain couples TRBV28 to TRBJ1-1; D remains unclear. The clonotype comes from a man aged 18 to 29 who had mild COVID-19 (a few samples of this study predate the infection). Cell type and time point are not known. CDR3 sequence: CASSLSHSNTEAFF. CDR3 in DNA: TGTGCCAGCAGTTTATCTCACAGCAACACTGAAGCTTTCTTT.